The sequence of this TCR beta chain was determined in a study of shared clonotypes between healthy human individuals. Study findings and constraints: Sharing of clonotypes among donors was expected to vary with sequencing depth. In general, naive subsets displayed greater estimated richness than memory subsets did.

Original analysis: As immunoSEQ supplied junction-only sequences (without quality scores), filtering differed. Method: immunoSEQ multiplex PCR; TCRdb's copy keeps in-frame clones and lacks some. For V, J and clone size, that table is used; D and trimming come from the DNA. The data show some 2.1 million clones, over 85% seen once. This CDR3 has 13 amino acids. Trimming removed 2 bases from V and 5 bases from J, with 9 bases in between. Germline V gives CDR1 MNHNY, CDR2 SVGAGI (reference sequence). As regards this clone: Its antigen is unknown.

The sample consisted of naive CD4+ T cells sorted from blood. Subset described: CD45RA+ positively selected. This clonotype was obtained from a man between 18 and 35 years old in good health. The chain has TRBV6-6 and TRBJ1-1, with D hard to call. CDR3 DNA sequence: TGTGCCAGCAGTTACCCCCCCGTGACTGAAGCTTTCTTT. Translating it yields CASSYPPVTEAFF.